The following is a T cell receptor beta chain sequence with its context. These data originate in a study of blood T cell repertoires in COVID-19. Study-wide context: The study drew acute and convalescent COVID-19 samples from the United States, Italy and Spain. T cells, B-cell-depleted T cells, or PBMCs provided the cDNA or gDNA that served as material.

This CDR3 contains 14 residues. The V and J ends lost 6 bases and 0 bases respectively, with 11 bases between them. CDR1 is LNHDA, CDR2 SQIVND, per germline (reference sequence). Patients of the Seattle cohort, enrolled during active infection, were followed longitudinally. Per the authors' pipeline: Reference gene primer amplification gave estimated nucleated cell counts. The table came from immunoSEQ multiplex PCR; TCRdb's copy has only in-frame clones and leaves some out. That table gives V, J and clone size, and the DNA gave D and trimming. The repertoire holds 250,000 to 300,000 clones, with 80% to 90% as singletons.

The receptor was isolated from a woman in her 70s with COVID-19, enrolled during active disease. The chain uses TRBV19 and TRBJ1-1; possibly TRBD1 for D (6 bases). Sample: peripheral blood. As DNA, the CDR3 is TGTGCCAGTAGACGGACAGACATGAACACTGAAGCTTTCTTT. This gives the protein CASRRTDMNTEAFF. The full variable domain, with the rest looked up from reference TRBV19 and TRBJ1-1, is DGGITQSPKYLFRKEGQNVTLSCEQNLNHDAMYWYRQDPGQGLRLIYYSQIVNDFQKGDIAEGYSVSREKKESFPLTVTSAQKNPTAFYLCASRRTDMNTEAFFGQGTRLTVV.